This entry features one T cell receptor beta chain sequence. Its antigen is not identified. This entry belongs to a study of siplizumab effects on memory and regulatory T cells. Study findings and constraints: With siplizumab, Treg-derived clones averaged roughly 70% of mappable alloreactive CD4+ clones, versus roughly 27% in controls.

Data came from immunoSEQ multiplex PCR; TCRdb stores just in-frame clones and leaves some out. The data contain some 100,000 clones, about 90% of them singletons. CDR3 length: 19 amino acids. The V end was cut by 1 base, the J end by 1 base, with 22 bases between. Germline V lookup: CDR1 LNHNV, CDR2 YYDKDF (reference sequence). This sequence joins TRBV15 and TRBJ1-1, with a possible D match to TRBD1 (6 bases). Sequenced sample: Tregs sorted from blood. This receptor was taken from a human donor in good health. CDR3 sequence (DNA): TGTGCCACCAGCAGAGGCGGGGTCCCGAGGGGGGTGGGGAACACTGAAGCTTTCTTT. Residues: CATSRGGVPRGVGNTEAFF.